This T cell receptor (beta chain) is drawn from a study of blood T cell repertoires in COVID-19. Study-wide background: From T cells, B-cell-depleted T cells, or PBMCs came the material, which was cDNA or gDNA.

The assay was immunoSEQ multiplex PCR, and TCRdb's table has in-frame clones only and misses some. The sample records 50,000 to 60,000 clones, 90% being singletons. The V and J ends lost 8 bases and 2 bases respectively, with 13 bases between them. Germline values: CDR1 SNHLY, CDR2 FYNNEI. This CDR3 contains 13 residues. Input material: peripheral blood. The V and J genes are TRBV2 and TRBJ2-7; possibly TRBD2 for D (6 bases). This receptor was identified in a woman older than 75 with acute or convalescent COVID-19. DNA of the CDR3: TGTGCCAGCCATCTGACGGGGGCCTACGAGCAGTACTTC. This gives the protein CASHLTGAYEQYF.